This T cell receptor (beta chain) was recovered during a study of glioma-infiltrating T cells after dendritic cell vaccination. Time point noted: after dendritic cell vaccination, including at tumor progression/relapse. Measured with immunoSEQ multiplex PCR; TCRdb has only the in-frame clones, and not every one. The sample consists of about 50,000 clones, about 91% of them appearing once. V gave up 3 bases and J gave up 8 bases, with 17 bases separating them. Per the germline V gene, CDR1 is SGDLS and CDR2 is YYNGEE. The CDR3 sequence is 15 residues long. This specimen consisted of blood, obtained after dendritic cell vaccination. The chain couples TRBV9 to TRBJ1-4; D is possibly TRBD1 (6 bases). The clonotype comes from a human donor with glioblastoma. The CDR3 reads CASSEGQGMGEKLFF. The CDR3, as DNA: TGTGCCAGCAGCGAGGGGCAGGGGATGGGGGAAAAACTGTTTTTT.